These 23 T cell receptor beta chains came from one sample sequenced in a study of blood T cell repertoires in COVID-19. Assay: immunoSEQ multiplex PCR; the TCRdb copy retains only in-frame clones and omits some. The sample has about 400,000 clones, 88% seen once. The material sequenced was PBMCs or T cells enriched from blood (not recorded which). The receptors derive from a woman aged 40 to 50 with acute COVID-19.

This clone was recorded a few times. This chain joins TRBV6-5 and TRBJ2-2; D is possibly TRBD1 (5 bases). Germline V CDR1 and CDR2: MNHEY, SVGAGI. Trimming removed 6 bases from V and 7 bases from J, with 12 bases in between. CDR3 length: 13 amino acids. CDR3 loop: CASSSQGIGELFF. In DNA, the CDR3 is TGTGCCAGCAGCTCCCAGGGTATCGGGGAGCTGTTTTTT.

This CDR3 is CASSLEGASYNEQFF. DNA for the CDR3: TGTGCCAGCAGTTTAGAGGGTGCTTCCTACAATGAGCAGTTCTTC. The chain is built from TRBV27 and TRBJ2-1, with D maybe TRBD2 (5 bases). Germline V gives CDR1 MNHEY, CDR2 SMNVEV (reference sequence). V was trimmed by 2 bases and J by 1 base, leaving 9 bases between them. The CDR3 runs to 15 residues.

The sample holds one count of this clone. This chain links TRBV29-1 with TRBJ2-3, with D perhaps matching TRBD1 (5 bases). Germline values: CDR1 SQVTM, CDR2 ANQGSEA. Trimming cost V 2 bases and J 2 bases, with 8 bases left between them. CDR3 length equals 13 residues. DNA of the CDR3: TGCAGCGTTGAAATAGGGGTCACAGATACGCAGTATTTT. Translating it yields CSVEIGVTDTQYF.

This rearrangement joins TRBV12-5 to TRBJ2-7, with TRBD1 as a possible D gene (6 bases). Germline loops: CDR1 LGHNT, CDR2 FRNRAP. CDR3 length equals 19 residues. The V gene lost 2 bases and the J gene lost 0 bases, with 23 bases spanning the gap. The CDR3 DNA is TGTGCTAGTGGTTTGCTGACTAAAGGGATGCAGGGGCCCTCCTACGAGCAGTACTTC. This gives the protein CASGLLTKGMQGPSYEQYF.

This clone appeared a single time. The genes are TRBV15 and TRBJ2-1; maybe TRBD1 (5 bases). CDR1 and CDR2 (germline): LNHNV, YYDKDF (reference sequence). The CDR3 length is 16 residues. V dropped 0 bases and J dropped 0 bases, with 9 bases sitting between them. The CDR3 coding sequence is TGTGCCACCAGCAGAGATCTGACAGCCTCCTACAATGAGCAGTTCTTC. Amino acid sequence: CATSRDLTASYNEQFF.

J is TRBJ1-2 and V is TRBV15; no clear D. Germline V CDR1 and CDR2: LNHNV, YYDKDF (reference sequence). With 1 base removed from V and 2 bases from J, the gap between germline ends came to 11 bases. This CDR3 has 15 residues. The CDR3 sequence: CATSRGRGTNYGYTF. The CDR3 DNA sequence: TGTGCCACCAGCAGAGGGAGAGGTACGAACTATGGCTACACCTTC. Full variable domain (remainder filled in from reference TRBV15 and TRBJ1-2): DAMVIQNPRYQVTQFGKPVTLSCSQTLNHNVMYWYQQKSSQAPKLLFHYYDKDFNNEADTPDNFQSRRPNTSFCFLDIRSPGLGDTAMYLCATSRGRGTNYGYTFGSGTRLTVV.

The chain recombines TRBV24-1 with TRBJ2-5, with 14 bases fitting TRBD2. The J segment lost 4 bases and the V segment lost 4 bases, leaving 7 bases of the junction unmatched. The CDR3 is 17 amino acids. From germline, CDR1 is KGHDR and CDR2 SFDVKD. The CDR3 DNA reads as TGTGCCACCAGTGACTCCGGGACTAGCGGGGGTTCAGAGACCCAGTACTTC. It encodes CATSDSGTSGGSETQYF.

This clone was observed once. The chain couples TRBV9 to TRBJ2-5, with D perhaps matching TRBD2 (7 bases). The ends were cut back, 0 bases at V and 1 base at J, with 13 bases in the middle. Germline assignment: CDR1 SGDLS and CDR2 YYNGEE. The CDR3 is made up of 16 amino acids. CDR3 protein: CASSVGARGGQETQYF. In nucleotides, the CDR3 is TGTGCCAGCAGCGTAGGGGCTAGGGGGGGCCAAGAGACCCAGTACTTC.

The chain joins TRBV2 to TRBJ1-2; 8 bases are a match to TRBD1. The CDR3 spans 14 residues. CDR1 SNHLY and CDR2 FYNNEI come from the germline V gene. Germline trimming cut 5 bases from V and 5 bases from J; bases unmatched to any gene: 7. CDR3 amino acids: CASSLDRGGYGYTF. CDR3 bases: TGTGCCAGCAGTTTAGACAGGGGAGGATATGGCTACACCTTC.

This chain links TRBV13 with TRBJ2-1, with TRBD2 matching over 8 bases. Trimming removed 5 bases from V and 10 bases from J; junction bases left unmatched: 16. This CDR3 is 16 amino acids long. Germline CDR1 and CDR2: PRHDT and FYEKMQ (reference sequence). DNA of the CDR3: TGTGCCAGCAGCCCCCGGGGACTAGGGGTAGGTCGGGAGCAGTTCTTC. Translating it yields CASSPRGLGVGREQFF.

This chain connects TRBV6-1 to TRBJ2-1, with 10 bases aligning to TRBD1. The germline CDR1 and CDR2 sequences are MNHNS and SASEGT. The ends lost 6 bases at V and 1 base at J; junction bases unmatched: 9. The CDR3 covers 17 residues. CDR3 protein: CASSERTGGDSYNEQFF. DNA of the CDR3: TGTGCCAGCAGCGAAAGGACAGGGGGGGATTCCTACAATGAGCAGTTCTTC.

The chain employs TRBV5-5 and TRBJ1-4; 8 nucleotides agree with TRBD1. The V and J ends lost 4 bases and 8 bases, in that order; junction bases with no gene match: 10. Germline CDR1 and CDR2: SGHKS and YYEKEE (reference sequence). CDR3 length equals 15 residues. The CDR3 sequence is CASSRDRGSREKLFF. Here the CDR3 DNA reads TGTGCCAGCAGCCGCGACAGGGGTAGCAGGGAAAAACTGTTTTTT.

V is TRBV6-5 and J is TRBJ1-2; 10 positions match TRBD1. Per the germline V gene, CDR1 is MNHEY and CDR2 is SVGAGI. This CDR3 has 15 amino acids. Trimming at V came to 7 bases and at J to 9 bases, leaving 14 bases not matched to a gene. CDR3 amino acids: CASIRAGTGVLSYTF. The CDR3 DNA is TGTGCCAGCATACGCGCCGGGACAGGGGTGTTGAGCTACACCTTC.

The chain links TRBV4-1 to TRBJ2-6; 7 positions agree with TRBD1. This CDR3 has 16 amino acids. Looked up from germline, CDR1 is MGHRA and CDR2 is YSYEKL. V was pared by 3 bases and J by 4 bases, with 6 bases of the junction left unmatched. Here the CDR3 DNA reads TGCGCCAGCAGCCATAAAACAGGGGCCGGGGCCAACGTCCTGACTTTC. Its translation is CASSHKTGAGANVLTF.

V and J are TRBV10-2 and TRBJ2-5; tentatively, D is TRBD2 (6 bases). Trimming took off 2 bases at V and 2 bases at J, with 15 bases between the two ends. CDR1 WSHSY and CDR2 SAAADI come from the germline V gene. There are 16 residues in the CDR3. Here the CDR3 DNA reads TGCGCCAGCAGTGAGGCGGGGCAGGGAGGACAAGAGACCCAGTACTTC. Residues: CASSEAGQGGQETQYF.

The V call is TRBV19, the J call TRBJ1-2; 9 bases fit TRBD1. V shed 6 bases, J shed 8 bases, and the junction held 13 bases outside the gene matches. Germline V gives CDR1 LNHDA, CDR2 SQIVND (reference sequence). The length of the CDR3 is 15 residues. In nucleotides, the CDR3 is TGTGCCAGTAGCCCTAGTTCCGGGACAGGGTTCGGCTACACCTTC. The encoded protein is CASSPSSGTGFGYTF.

This clone was observed many times. The genes are TRBV7-9 and TRBJ2-7, with 8 bases lining up with TRBD1. Germline V gene sequence: CDR1 SEHNR, CDR2 FQNEAQ (reference sequence). J gave up 4 bases and V 3 bases, and 8 bases lay outside the gene matches. The length of the CDR3 is 15 residues. CDR3 in amino acids: CASSFFQDREYEQYF. In nucleotides, the CDR3 is TGTGCCAGCAGCTTTTTCCAGGACAGGGAATACGAGCAGTACTTC.

This chain uses TRBV5-1 with TRBJ1-2; D is possibly TRBD1 (5 bases). Germline V gene sequence: CDR1 SGHRS, CDR2 YFSETQ. The CDR3 has 11 residues. Trimming removed 2 bases from V and 10 bases from J, with 9 bases in between. CDR3 bases: TGCGCCAGCAGCTTCGGACAAGACTACACCTTC. Its translation is CASSFGQDYTF.

The chain links TRBV5-1 to TRBJ1-6, with D perhaps TRBD1 (5 bases). The V end was cut by 3 bases, the J end by 7 bases, with 17 bases between. Germline V gene sequence: CDR1 SGHRS, CDR2 YFSETQ. The CDR3 is 16 residues long. CDR3 loop: CASSWLGQGLNSPLHF. CDR3 bases: TGCGCCAGCAGCTGGTTGGGGCAGGGTTTGAATTCACCCCTCCACTTT.

The rearrangement links TRBV19 to TRBJ2-3, with 7 bases matching TRBD1. CDR3 size: 16 residues. Per germline, CDR1 LNHDA and CDR2 SQIVND (reference sequence). With 3 bases clipped from V and 6 bases from J, the junction kept 12 bases outside the gene matches. CDR3 nucleotide sequence: TGTGCCAGTAGTATCAGGGGCAGGGGGAATGGGGATACGCAGTATTTT. This codes for CASSIRGRGNGDTQYF.

The chain combines TRBV5-1 with TRBJ2-4, with 10 bases lining up with TRBD1. CDR3 length: 15 residues. Germline CDR1 and CDR2: SGHRS and YFSETQ. The J segment lost 8 bases and the V segment lost 0 bases, leaving 5 bases of the junction unmatched. CDR3 protein: CASSLDGTGVDIQYF. CDR3 sequence (DNA): TGCGCCAGCAGCTTGGACGGGACAGGGGTGGACATTCAGTACTTC.

This rearrangement joins TRBV18 to TRBJ2-5; D remains unclear. CDR1 KGHSH and CDR2 LQKENI come from the germline V gene. Deletions cut 0 bases from V and 2 bases from J, with 16 bases between. CDR3 length equals 17 residues. The CDR3 reads CASSPPRGPGHQETQYF. The CDR3 nucleotides read TGTGCCAGCTCACCACCCCGAGGCCCCGGCCATCAAGAGACCCAGTACTTC.

This chain connects TRBV7-6 to TRBJ2-5; 9 bases match TRBD1. V gave up 5 bases and J gave up 4 bases; unmatched junction bases: 8. From germline, CDR1 is SGHVS and CDR2 FNYEAQ. The CDR3 is 15 amino acids. The DNA for the CDR3 is TGTGCCAGCAGCCTCGGGACAGGGATAAGAGAGACCCAGTACTTC. It yields the protein CASSLGTGIRETQYF.